Shown below are 9 T cell receptor beta chains from a single sample sequenced in a study of T cells after yellow fever vaccination. TCRdb reanalysed the 5' RACE reads using MiXCR and keeps one entry per CDR3 protein. The table records under 150,000 distinct CDR3 sequences, 7.7% of them present only once. Specimen: CD4+ T cells sorted from PBMCs, collected 5 days after the yellow fever booster vaccination. These receptors were collected from a man aged 30 to 45 who received the YFV17D yellow fever vaccine.

The sample holds many counts of this clonotype. The gene calls are TRBV29-1 and TRBJ1-2; D might be TRBD1 (5 bases). The V end lost 7 bases, the J end lost 1 base, and 16 bases lay between the germline ends. CDR1 SQVTM and CDR2 ANQGSEA come from the germline V gene. The CDR3 totals 14 residues. The CDR3 nucleotides read TGCAGCGCCGAGCCGGACAATTTTAACTATGGCTACACCTTC. Translating gives CSAEPDNFNYGYTF.

This clonotype was seen many times. The V call is TRBV7-2, the J call TRBJ2-3; 7 bases match TRBD1. Trimming cost V 6 bases and J 7 bases; bases outside gene matches: 7. The CDR3 loop spans 13 amino acids. From germline, CDR1 is SGHTA and CDR2 FQGNSA. The CDR3 DNA reads TGTGCCAGCAGGAAGACAGGGAAGTATACGCAGTATTTT. Protein product: CASRKTGKYTQYF.

Points on this clonotype: One base away lies a much larger clone, so this may be a sequencing read error. This sequence joins TRBV20-1 and TRBJ2-3; 7 positions agree with TRBD2. Germline V gene data show CDR1 as DFQATT and CDR2 as SNEGSKA (reference sequence). The CDR3 has 12 residues. CDR3 residues: CSARGEVDTHYF. The DNA of the CDR3 is TGCAGTGCCCGGGGGGAGGTAGATACGCACTATTTT.

This clonotype was recorded many times. V gene TRBV20-1 combines with J gene TRBJ2-7, with 8 bases matching TRBD1. Trimming took 6 bases from V and 2 from J; bases not matched to a gene: 3. Germline V gives CDR1 DFQATT, CDR2 SNEGSKA (reference sequence). The CDR3 has 12 amino acids. CDR3: CSATGDTYEQYF. Here the CDR3 DNA reads TGCAGTGCGACAGGGGATACCTACGAGCAGTACTTC.

In its sample, this clonotype was seen many times. This CDR3 reads CSAPRELTRNEQFF. CDR3 DNA: TGCAGTGCTCCCCGGGAGTTAACGAGGAATGAGCAGTTCTTC. This chain connects TRBV20-1 to TRBJ2-1, with a tentative D call TRBD2 (6 bases). Germline V lookup: CDR1 DFQATT, CDR2 SNEGSKA (reference sequence). This CDR3 contains 14 residues. With 5 bases removed from V and 7 bases from J, the gap between germline ends came to 18 bases.

This clonotype was detected many times. This chain connects TRBV24-1 to TRBJ2-1, with D hard to call. The CDR3 sequence is 12 residues long. With 2 bases removed from V and 12 bases from J, the gap between germline ends came to 10 bases. CDR1 and CDR2 from the germline V gene are KGHDR and SFDVKD. This CDR3 is CATSDYGRPQFF. CDR3 DNA sequence: TGTGCCACCAGTGATTACGGTCGCCCGCAGTTCTTC.

This clonotype was seen repeatedly, ten times or more. The rearrangement uses TRBV10-1 and TRBJ2-3, with TRBD1 matching 10 bases. In germline, CDR1 is WNHNN, CDR2 SYGVQD (reference sequence). This CDR3 has 15 residues. J lost 4 bases, V lost 0 bases, and 1 base had no gene match. CDR3 residues: CASSESGTGADTQYF. CDR3 DNA: TGCGCCAGCAGTGAGTCCGGGACAGGGGCAGATACGCAGTATTTT.

Regarding this clonotype: A much larger clone is a single base away; this may be a read error. The gene calls are TRBV29-1 and TRBJ2-3; D uncertain. The V gene lost 6 bases and the J gene lost 9 bases, with 7 bases spanning the gap. The CDR3 length is 9 residues. CDR1 SQVTM and CDR2 ANQGSEA come from the germline V gene. The CDR3 spells CSVDTTQYF. The CDR3 region has the DNA TGCAGCGTAGACACGACGCAGTATTTT.

Comments on this clonotype: Given a much more abundant clone one base away, this may be a read error. V usage is TRBV20-1 and J usage is TRBJ1-1; tentative D call: TRBD1 (6 bases). Germline CDR1 is DFQATT and CDR2 is SNEGSKA (reference sequence). The ends were cut back, 1 base at V and 5 bases at J, with 14 bases in the middle. The CDR3 runs 14 residues. CDR3 sequence reads: CSARVPGVKTEAFF. Here the CDR3 DNA reads TGCAGTGCTAGAGTCCCAGGGGTTAAGACTGAAGCTTTCTTT.